This passage covers 25 T cell receptor beta chains from one sample sequenced in a study of shared T cell receptors in the human thymus. Assay used: immunoSEQ multiplex PCR; TCRdb lists only in-frame clones, some missing. The sample has about 380,000 clones, just under 95% seen once; the top ten hold roughly 0.021%. Material for sequencing was thymocytes. The receptors originated from a human donor.

This sequence joins TRBV7-3 and TRBJ2-7; 8 bases align to TRBD2. Germline values: CDR1 SGHTA, CDR2 FQGTGA. The CDR3 spans 17 residues. V shed 5 bases and J 5 bases; nucleotides not matched to a gene: 17. The CDR3: CASSPPACGRTLNEQYF. CDR3 coding DNA: TGTGCCAGCAGCCCCCCTGCCTGCGGGAGGACGTTAAACGAGCAGTACTTC.

The chain recombines TRBV6-1 with TRBJ1-5; D remains ambiguous. V was clipped by 6 bases and J by 5 bases, with 5 bases between them. Germline CDR1 is MNHNS and CDR2 is SASEGT. The CDR3 covers 11 residues. DNA of the CDR3: TGTGCCAGCAGATATTATCAGCCCCAGCATTTT. This codes for CASRYYQPQHF.

The genes are TRBV6-5 and TRBJ2-1; 8 nucleotides match TRBD2. The CDR3 extends over 14 amino acids. Germline CDR1 and CDR2: MNHEY and SVGAGI. With V trimmed by 6 bases and J by 6 bases, 7 bases remained unmatched. CDR3 nucleotide sequence: TGTGCCAGCAGGGATCGGGGGGGCGGCAATGAGCAGTTCTTC. This gives the protein CASRDRGGGNEQFF.

This clone was observed once. The rearrangement joins TRBV9 to TRBJ1-6; tentatively, D is TRBD1 (5 bases). V was pared by 0 bases and J by 2 bases, with 27 bases between. This CDR3 is built from 22 residues. Germline V CDR1 and CDR2: SGDLS, YYNGEE. CDR3 protein: CASSVEGTADGLRSPYNSPLHF. CDR3 nucleotides: TGTGCCAGCAGCGTAGAGGGGACGGCGGACGGCCTTCGGAGTCCCTATAATTCACCCCTCCACTTT.

The rearrangement uses TRBV6-4 and TRBJ1-5; D gene unclear. The CDR3 totals 13 residues. V lost 0 bases to trimming and J lost 6 bases, with 6 bases between them. Germline loops: CDR1 MRHNA, CDR2 SNTAGT. The DNA of the CDR3 is TGTGCCAGCAGTGACTCGGGAACTCAGCCCCAGCATTTT. Its translation is CASSDSGTQPQHF.

The chain employs TRBV9 and TRBJ2-3; D uncertain. The V end was cut by 1 base, the J end by 6 bases, with 12 bases between. The CDR3 loop spans 14 amino acids. Germline values: CDR1 SGDLS, CDR2 YYNGEE. This chain's CDR3 is CASSVKPARDTQYF. CDR3 nucleotides: TGTGCCAGCAGCGTAAAGCCAGCAAGGGATACGCAGTATTTT.

This rearrangement joins TRBV27 to TRBJ1-2; TRBD1 is a possible D gene (6 bases). The germline V gene encodes CDR1 MNHEY and CDR2 SMNVEV (reference sequence). V was trimmed by 5 bases and J by 4 bases, leaving 17 bases between them. The CDR3 totals 15 residues. In DNA, the CDR3 is TGTGCCAGCAGTCCCTACAGGGAACTCTCCTATGGCTACACCTTC. Its translation: CASSPYRELSYGYTF.

The rearrangement uses TRBV20-1 and TRBJ1-2; D call uncertain. This CDR3 is built from 11 residues. Between the trimmed V and J ends, which lost 2 bases and 3 bases, there was a span of 4 bases. CDR1 is DFQATT and CDR2 is SNEGSKA in the germline V gene (reference sequence). CDR3 region: CSARMDYGYTF. The CDR3 DNA sequence: TGCAGTGCTAGAATGGACTATGGCTACACCTTC.

This rearrangement joins TRBV28 to TRBJ1-2; D gene ambiguous. V was clipped by 5 bases and J by 3 bases, with 16 bases between them. Germline V gives CDR1 MDHEN, CDR2 SYDVKM. The CDR3 has 15 amino acids. CDR3 residues: CASSPLTLADYGYTF. In DNA, the CDR3 is TGTGCCAGCAGTCCCCTGACGTTGGCTGACTATGGCTACACCTTC.

The chain carries TRBV11-1 and TRBJ2-3; 7 bases match TRBD2. CDR3 size: 15 residues. The V and J ends lost 5 bases and 0 bases, in that order; junction bases with no gene match: 5. Looked up from germline, CDR1 is SGHAT and CDR2 is FQDESV (reference sequence). Written as DNA, the CDR3 is TGTGCCAGCAGCAGACTAGCTGACAGCACAGATACGCAGTATTTT. Encoded protein: CASSRLADSTDTQYF. Based on the CDR3 plus reference TRBV11-1 and TRBJ2-3, the full variable domain is EAEVAQSPRYKITEKSQAVAFWCDPISGHATLYWYRQILGQGPELLVQFQDESVVDDSQLPKDRFSAERLKGVDSTLKIQPAELGDSAMYLCASSRLADSTDTQYFGPGTRLTVL.

The chain employs TRBV5-1 and TRBJ2-7; D might be TRBD2 (5 bases). Looked up from germline, CDR1 is SGHRS and CDR2 is YFSETQ. Trimming took 7 bases from V and 2 from J, leaving 19 bases between them. The CDR3 consists of 15 residues. The DNA for the CDR3 is TGCGCCAGCTCCGGAGGCTCTAGTCCCCCCTACGAGCAGTACTTC. Protein: CASSGGSSPPYEQYF. Looking up the rest from reference TRBV5-1 and TRBJ2-7 gives the full variable domain: KAGVTQTPRYLIKTRGQQVTLSCSPISGHRSVSWYQQTPGQGLQFLFEYFSETQRNKGNFPGRFSGRQFSNSRSEMNVSTLELGDSALYLCASSGGSSPPYEQYFGPGTRLTVT.

A single count supports this clone. V gene TRBV27 combines with J gene TRBJ2-7; 8 positions agree with TRBD2. The J segment lost 2 bases and the V segment lost 1 base, leaving 4 bases of the junction unmatched. The CDR3 loop spans 15 amino acids. Per germline, CDR1 MNHEY and CDR2 SMNVEV (reference sequence). The chain's CDR3 is CASSLFTSGPYEQYF. CDR3 DNA sequence: TGTGCCAGCAGTTTATTTACTAGCGGCCCCTACGAGCAGTACTTC.

This chain connects TRBV7-2 to TRBJ2-1; possible D gene TRBD2, 5 bases. Germline CDR1 reads SGHTA; CDR2 reads FQGNSA. The V gene lost 1 base and the J gene lost 7 bases, with 14 bases spanning the gap. The CDR3 has 15 residues. The CDR3 DNA reads TGTGCCAGCAGCTTAGACTCGGGTCGGAGGAATGAGCAGTTCTTC. It yields the protein CASSLDSGRRNEQFF.

The J gene is TRBJ2-7, the V gene TRBV27, with 16 bases identical to TRBD2. V lost 4 bases, J lost 7 bases, and 4 bases stayed unmatched. Per the germline V gene, CDR1 is MNHEY and CDR2 is SMNVEV (reference sequence). The CDR3 is made up of 15 amino acids. The CDR3, as DNA: TGTGCCAGCAGTTCCCAGGGACTAGCGGGAGGGGAGCAGTACTTC. Residues: CASSSQGLAGGEQYF.

This chain links TRBV5-1 with TRBJ2-7, with TRBD1 matching over 9 bases. Germline CDR1 SGHRS, CDR2 YFSETQ. V was clipped by 0 bases and J by 1 base; unmatched bases: 11. There are 18 residues in the CDR3. The CDR3 DNA is TGCGCCAGCAGCTTGGACTTTCGAGGGACAGGGAAGTCCTACGAGCAGTACTTC. It codes for CASSLDFRGTGKSYEQYF. The full variable domain, completed using reference TRBV5-1 and TRBJ2-7, is KAGVTQTPRYLIKTRGQQVTLSCSPISGHRSVSWYQQTPGQGLQFLFEYFSETQRNKGNFPGRFSGRQFSNSRSEMNVSTLELGDSALYLCASSLDFRGTGKSYEQYFGPGTRLTVT.

The rearrangement joins TRBV29-1 to TRBJ2-4; the match to TRBD1 covers 8 bases. In germline, CDR1 is SQVTM, CDR2 ANQGSEA. The CDR3 loop spans 16 amino acids. V lost 4 bases to trimming and J lost 0 bases; unmatched junction nucleotides: 8. CDR3 sequence reads: CSVAGTGNEAKNIQYF. CDR3 coding DNA: TGCAGCGTTGCCGGGACAGGAAATGAAGCCAAAAACATTCAGTACTTC.

The V call is TRBV18, the J call TRBJ2-7, with 8 positions matching TRBD1. The V gene's germline CDR1 is KGHSH and CDR2 LQKENI. The V gene end was trimmed by 4 bases and the J gene end by 1 base; junction bases not matched to a gene: 3. The CDR3 loop spans 14 amino acids. CDR3 amino acids: CASSRYRGSYEQYF. The CDR3 nucleotides read TGTGCCAGCTCACGCTACAGGGGGTCCTACGAGCAGTACTTC.

The chain uses TRBV4-2 and TRBJ2-2; 8 bases are a match to TRBD2. Trimming took 1 base from V and 5 from J; bases not matched to a gene: 15. Germline CDR1 reads LGHNA; CDR2 reads YNFKEQ. The CDR3 length is 19 residues. CDR3 sequence: CASSQVTPTPGGGTGELFF. For the CDR3, the DNA is TGTGCCAGCAGCCAAGTTACCCCCACCCCGGGAGGGGGGACCGGGGAGCTGTTTTTT.

The V gene is TRBV19, the J gene TRBJ2-5; D might be TRBD2 (5 bases). The length of the CDR3 is 14 residues. Germline CDR1 and CDR2: LNHDA and SQIVND (reference sequence). V was pared by 9 bases and J by 1 base, with 15 bases between. As DNA, the CDR3 is TGTGCCAGCCGACCCGGACTTTTCCAAGAGACCCAGTACTTC. Protein sequence: CASRPGLFQETQYF. Full variable domain (rest looked up from reference TRBV19 and TRBJ2-5): DGGITQSPKYLFRKEGQNVTLSCEQNLNHDAMYWYRQDPGQGLRLIYYSQIVNDFQKGDIAEGYSVSREKKESFPLTVTSAQKNPTAFYLCASRPGLFQETQYFGPGTRLLVL.

The gene calls are TRBV13 and TRBJ2-3; possible D gene TRBD1, 7 bases. Per germline, CDR1 PRHDT and CDR2 FYEKMQ (reference sequence). The CDR3 loop spans 19 amino acids. V shed 5 bases and J shed 1 base, with 25 bases lying between them. The CDR3 protein is CASSAGQKRATGGTDTQYF. CDR3 nucleotide sequence: TGTGCCAGCAGCGCGGGACAGAAACGAGCCACGGGCGGCACAGATACGCAGTATTTT. The full variable domain, with the rest looked up from reference TRBV13 and TRBJ2-3, is AAGVIQSPRHLIKEKRETATLKCYPIPRHDTVYWYQQGPGQDPQFLISFYEKMQSDKGSIPDRFSAQQFSDYHSELNMSSLELGDSALYFCASSAGQKRATGGTDTQYFGPGTRLTVL.

This sequence joins TRBV7-9 and TRBJ1-1; the D gene is possibly TRBD1 (6 bases). The CDR3 length is 15 residues. The V end was cut by 3 bases, the J end by 5 bases, with 16 bases between. The V gene's germline CDR1 is SEHNR and CDR2 FQNEAQ (reference sequence). Written as DNA, the CDR3 is TGTGCCAGCAGCTTGTTGGGGGCGATATCTACTGAAGCTTTCTTT. It codes for CASSLLGAISTEAFF. Looking up the rest from reference TRBV7-9 and TRBJ1-1 gives the full variable domain: DTGVSQNPRHKITKRGQNVTFRCDPISEHNRLYWYRQTLGQGPEFLTYFQNEAQLEKSRLLSDRFSAERPKGSFSTLEIQRTEQGDSAMYLCASSLLGAISTEAFFGQGTRLTVV.

For this clone: Its ends do not fully match the called genes, so a read error is possible. The chain links TRBV6-1 to TRBJ2-7; 12 bases are a match to TRBD1. From germline, CDR1 is MNHNS and CDR2 SASEGT. This CDR3 has 15 amino acids. CDR3 residues: CASSDARGQGASIGF. The CDR3 region has the DNA TGTGCCAGCAGCGATGCGAGGGGACAGGGGGCGAGTATTGGCTTC.

This sequence joins TRBV11-2 and TRBJ1-5, with 7 positions matching TRBD1. This CDR3 spans 14 amino acids. Germline V gene data show CDR1 as SGHAT and CDR2 as FQNNGV. With 3 bases clipped from V and 2 bases from J, the junction kept 1 base outside the gene matches. The CDR3 coding sequence is TGTGCCAGCAGCTTGACAGGGCGCAATCAGCCCCAGCATTTT. Protein product: CASSLTGRNQPQHF.

The V gene is TRBV25-1, the J gene TRBJ2-7, with D perhaps assigned TRBD1 or TRBD2 (5 bases each). The CDR3 totals 12 residues. V dropped 2 bases and J dropped 6 bases, with 8 bases sitting between them. CDR1 and CDR2 from the germline V gene are MGHDK and SYGVNS. CDR3 in amino acids: CASSEKGTEQYF. In DNA form, the CDR3 reads TGTGCCAGCAGTGAAAAGGGGACCGAGCAGTACTTC.

This chain links TRBV5-1 with TRBJ2-6, with 8 positions matching TRBD1. Trimming took 4 bases from V and 0 from J; bases not matched to a gene: 9. Germline-derived CDR1 and CDR2 are SGHRS and YFSETQ. The CDR3 consists of 18 residues. The CDR3 coding sequence is TGCGCCAGCAGCGTTAAGACAGGGGCTTGCTCTGGGGCCAACGTCCTGACTTTC. Translated: CASSVKTGACSGANVLTF.